The 13 T cell receptor beta chains in this list originate from one sample, sequenced in a study of CD8 T cells in ankylosing spondylitis. Each CDR3 protein gets one entry after TCRdb re-called the 5' RACE reads with MiXCR. The sample includes about 340,000 distinct CDR3 sequences, roughly 14% of them seen just once. The sequencing sample was made of blood, either unsorted or a sorted T cell fraction (not recorded which). The receptors originated from a male donor with ankylosing spondylitis or in good health (not recorded which).

The genes are TRBV20-1 and TRBJ1-6; tentatively, D is TRBD1 (6 bases). Germline CDR1 and CDR2: DFQATT and SNEGSKA (reference sequence). Trimming stripped 2 bases from V and 19 bases from J, with 21 bases between. The CDR3 totals 13 residues. The CDR3 region has the DNA TGCAGTGCTAGATATGGGACTACAGGGACGCTGCACTTT. It yields the protein CSARYGTTGTLHF.

This clonotype appeared a few times. The chain combines TRBV10-3 with TRBJ1-1; D uncertain. The CDR3 has 16 amino acids. CDR1 and CDR2 from the germline V gene are ENHRY and SYGVKD. V shed 2 bases and J shed 4 bases, with 17 bases lying between them. The CDR3 region is CAISELGLSSSTEAFF. CDR3 DNA sequence: TGTGCCATCAGTGAGCTGGGGTTGAGCAGTAGCACTGAAGCTTTCTTT.

This clonotype was counted a few times. This chain links TRBV12-3 or TRBV12-4 with TRBJ1-2; D call uncertain. The V gene lost 7 bases and the J gene lost 8 bases, with 14 bases spanning the gap. CDR3 size: 12 residues. CDR3 amino acids: CASTRGTYGYTF. In DNA, the CDR3 is TGTGCCAGCACTCGAGGAACTTACGGCTACACCTTC.

A few counts support this clonotype. This sequence joins TRBV29-1 and TRBJ2-7, with 8 positions matching TRBD1. Germline-derived CDR1 and CDR2 are SQVTM and ANQGSEA. This CDR3 is 12 amino acids long. Trimming cost V 5 bases and J 6 bases; bases outside gene matches: 6. Here the CDR3 reads CSVLDRAIEQYF. CDR3 sequence (DNA): TGCAGCGTTTTGGACAGGGCGATCGAGCAGTACTTC.

The table lists this clonotype with a few counts. The DNA for the CDR3 is TGTGCCAGCAGTCCCGGGACTAGCGGGGGGGCCAAAAACATTCAGTACTTC. It codes for CASSPGTSGGAKNIQYF. The chain employs TRBV6-1 and TRBJ2-4; 15 bases fit TRBD2. Trimming took 5 bases from V and 1 from J; bases not matched to a gene: 3. The CDR3 covers 17 residues. CDR1 and CDR2 (germline): MNHNS, SASEGT.

In this sample, this clonotype turned up many times. V usage is TRBV20-1 and J usage is TRBJ1-1; D is undetermined. The CDR3 has 14 amino acids. Germline V gene sequence: CDR1 DFQATT, CDR2 SNEGSKA (reference sequence). V was shortened by 8 bases and J by 0 bases, with 16 bases between the two germline ends. For the CDR3, the DNA is TGCAGTTCGAGAGCCCAGGCCATGAACACTGAAGCTTTCTTT. Translation gives CSSRAQAMNTEAFF.

This clonotype was observed at least ten times. V and J are TRBV18 and TRBJ2-3; TRBD2 might be the D (6 bases). The germline V and J ends were trimmed by 3 bases and 5 bases, with 9 bases remaining between them. The CDR3 covers 13 residues. Per germline, CDR1 KGHSH and CDR2 LQKENI. The CDR3 spells CASSPGSEDTQYF. DNA for the CDR3: TGTGCCAGCTCACCCGGGAGTGAAGATACGCAGTATTTT.

There are a few counts of this clonotype. The chain combines TRBV20-1 with TRBJ1-4; TRBD1 is a possible D gene (6 bases). CDR3 size: 12 residues. The germline CDR1 and CDR2 sequences are DFQATT and SNEGSKA (reference sequence). V was pared by 7 bases and J by 7 bases, with 13 bases between. This CDR3 is CSVKGEGEKLFF. CDR3 in DNA: TGCAGTGTCAAGGGGGAAGGTGAAAAACTGTTTTTT.

The J gene is TRBJ2-1, the V gene TRBV12-3 or TRBV12-4; D is tentatively TRBD1 or TRBD2 (5 bases each). Trimming removed 5 bases from V and 7 bases from J, with 15 bases in between. CDR3 length: 14 residues. The CDR3 coding sequence is TGTGCCAGCAGTGTCGGGACCCTCTTTAATGAGCAGTTCTTC. It codes for CASSVGTLFNEQFF.

CDR3 amino acids: CASSFGGNRYNEQFF. The DNA for the CDR3 is TGTGCCAGCAGTTTTGGGGGAAATCGGTACAATGAGCAGTTCTTC. The chain carries TRBV27 and TRBJ2-1; tentatively, D is TRBD1 or TRBD2 (5 bases each). Trimming cost V 3 bases and J 4 bases, with 13 bases left between them. This CDR3 is 15 amino acids long. Germline V CDR1 and CDR2: MNHEY, SMNVEV (reference sequence).

This clonotype was observed many times. This rearrangement joins TRBV5-1 to TRBJ1-2; possibly TRBD1 for D (5 bases). The V gene's germline CDR1 is SGHRS and CDR2 YFSETQ. V shed 5 bases and J shed 2 bases, with 16 bases lying between them. This CDR3 is built from 15 residues. In DNA, the CDR3 is TGCGCCAGCAGTTTCGGCGGGGGTTTCAACTATGGCTACACCTTC. Protein product: CASSFGGGFNYGYTF.

This chain connects TRBV27 to TRBJ1-2; D is unresolved. The germline gives CDR1 MNHEY, CDR2 SMNVEV (reference sequence). Trimming took off 8 bases at V and 1 base at J, with 11 bases between the two ends. This CDR3 contains 13 residues. The CDR3 nucleotides are TGTGCCAGCTCCGGACGTCGTAACTATGGCTACACCTTC. The encoded protein is CASSGRRNYGYTF.

The sample holds many counts of this clonotype. V usage is TRBV30 and J usage is TRBJ2-2; TRBD2 matches at 7 bases. Trimming took 0 bases from V and 4 from J; bases not matched to a gene: 5. The CDR3 is 15 amino acids. The V gene's germline CDR1 is GTSNPN and CDR2 SVGIG (reference sequence). CDR3 loop: CAWSVRPGGTGELFF. In nucleotides, the CDR3 is TGTGCCTGGAGTGTCCGACCGGGGGGCACCGGGGAGCTGTTTTTT.